This is a list of T cell receptor beta chains from one sample in a study of blood T cell repertoires in COVID-19. Clones were sequenced by immunoSEQ multiplex PCR, and TCRdb holds only the in-frame ones, with some missing. The table records hundreds of thousands of clones, over 80% of them present only once. The specimen sequenced was peripheral blood. These receptors were taken from a woman in her 70s with active or convalescent COVID-19. CDR3s include the opening cysteine and the closing phenylalanine or tryptophan. Each record gives: CDR3 DNA, CDR3 protein, D gene, clone size, V gene, J gene, CDR3 length. A D gene is named only where the DNA matches it firmly. A clone size is listed for some rows: how often the clone was seen (once, few, many), or a class if it is expanded.

TGTGCCAGCAGCCAAGGGGGGGTCCGAGCCTCCTACAATGAGCAGTTCTTC	CASSQGGVRASYNEQFF	.	.	TRBV14	TRBJ2-1	17
TGTGCCATCAGTAGCAGCGGGGACTACAATGAGCAGTTCTTC	CAISSSGDYNEQFF	TRBD2	.	TRBV10-3	TRBJ2-1	14
TGTGCCAGCAGCTCAAACGGGGTCGGGGAGACCCAGTACTTC	CASSSNGVGETQYF	.	.	TRBV7-3	TRBJ2-5	14
TGTGCCAGCAGCCAAGATAGGGCAGGGATCGTCACTGAAGCTTTCTTT	CASSQDRAGIVTEAFF	.	once	TRBV3-1/TRBV3-2	TRBJ1-1	16
TGCGCCAGCAGCTTGTCAGGGGGGTCTGGAAACACCATATATTTT	CASSLSGGSGNTIYF	TRBD1	.	TRBV5-1	TRBJ1-3	15
TGTGCCAGCAGGAAAAGGGGGCGGGACACCGGGGAGCTGTTTTTT	CASRKRGRDTGELFF	TRBD1	.	TRBV2	TRBJ2-2	15
TGTGCCAGCAGCGTAGATGGGGAGCAAAACATTCAGTACTTC	CASSVDGEQNIQYF	.	.	TRBV9	TRBJ2-4	14
TGTGCCAGCAGTCCTCGGGACTTGGCAGATACGCAGTATTTT	CASSPRDLADTQYF	.	.	TRBV27	TRBJ2-3	14
TGTGCCAGCAGTTACGTTCCGGGAGGGCAAGAGACCCAGTACTTC	CASSYVPGGQETQYF	TRBD2	.	TRBV6-5	TRBJ2-5	15
TGTGCCAGCAACGACGGGGGCACAGATACGCAGTATTTT	CASNDGGTDTQYF	.	.	TRBV21-1	TRBJ2-3	13
TGTGCCAGCAGCCAAGAGGGGACAGGAGGTGAGCAGTACTTC	CASSQEGTGGEQYF	TRBD1	once	TRBV3-1/TRBV3-2	TRBJ2-7	14
TGTGCCAGCAGCCAAGATCGAGGGAGCAATGACAATGAGCAGTTCTTC	CASSQDRGSNDNEQFF	.	.	TRBV4-2	TRBJ2-1	16
TGTGCCAGCAGCTCGGGTTTTAGCCCAGATACGCAGTATTTT	CASSSGFSPDTQYF	.	once	TRBV7-2	TRBJ2-3	14
TGTGCCAGCTCACTCTTTTCGACTAGCGGGGAGAACACCGGGGAGCTGTTTTTT	CASSLFSTSGENTGELFF	TRBD2	.	TRBV18	TRBJ2-2	18
TGCGCCAGCAGCTTTGGACTAGCGGGGGGTAACACCGGGGAGCTGTTTTTT	CASSFGLAGGNTGELFF	TRBD2	.	TRBV5-1	TRBJ2-2	17
TGTGCCAGCAGCCTCAACAGGGGGACTGAAGCTTTCTTT	CASSLNRGTEAFF	TRBD1	.	TRBV11-3	TRBJ1-1	13
TGTGCCAGCAGCTTACAGGCCGGTGATAATTCACCCCTCCACTTT	CASSLQAGDNSPLHF	.	.	TRBV7-9	TRBJ1-6	15
TGTGCCACAAGACAACCACCTCTGAACACTGAAGCTTTCTTT	CATRQPPLNTEAFF	.	.	TRBV10-3	TRBJ1-1	14
TGTGCCACCCGGCAGGGCAATCAGCCCCAGCATTTT	CATRQGNQPQHF	.	.	TRBV5-4	TRBJ1-5	12
TGCGCCAGCAGCTTGGGGGCCCTTAGGTCAGCCGGGGAGCTGTTTTTT	CASSLGALRSAGELFF	.	.	TRBV5-1	TRBJ2-2	16
TGTGCCAGCAGTCGAAACCCCGGACAGGACTCCTACGAGCAGTACTTC	CASSRNPGQDSYEQYF	TRBD1	once	TRBV4-2	TRBJ2-7	16
TGTGCCAGCAGCCAGGATAGTAGTGGAGATACGCAGTATTTT	CASSQDSSGDTQYF	.	.	TRBV7-9	TRBJ2-3	14
TGTGCCAGCAGCGCAATGAGGACAGGGGGCAACTATGGCTACACCTTC	CASSAMRTGGNYGYTF	TRBD1	.	TRBV5-4	TRBJ1-2	16
TGTGCCAGCAGTTGGCCCACAGCCTTATATAGCTCCTACAATGAGCAGTTCTTC	CASSWPTALYSSYNEQFF	.	.	TRBV28	TRBJ2-1	18